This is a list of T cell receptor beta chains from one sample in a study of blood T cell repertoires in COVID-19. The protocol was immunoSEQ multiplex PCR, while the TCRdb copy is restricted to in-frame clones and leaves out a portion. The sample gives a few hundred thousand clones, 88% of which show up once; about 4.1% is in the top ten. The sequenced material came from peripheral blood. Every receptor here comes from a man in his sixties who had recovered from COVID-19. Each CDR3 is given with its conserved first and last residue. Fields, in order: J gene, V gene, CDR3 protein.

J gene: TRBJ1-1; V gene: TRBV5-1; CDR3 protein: CASSLVGAGRAMNTEAFF
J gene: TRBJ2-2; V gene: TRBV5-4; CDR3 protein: CASSSMGTSGAGELFF
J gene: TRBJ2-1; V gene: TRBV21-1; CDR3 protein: CASSKIGRTSGDPHNEQFF
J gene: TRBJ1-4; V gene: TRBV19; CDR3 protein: CASRRKGASDEKLFF
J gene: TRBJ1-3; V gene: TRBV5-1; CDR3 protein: CASSLGTNSGNTIYF
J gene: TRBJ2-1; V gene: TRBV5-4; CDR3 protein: CASSLARTSGGSNEQFF
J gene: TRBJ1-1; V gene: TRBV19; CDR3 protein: CASSQTGGGHTEAFF
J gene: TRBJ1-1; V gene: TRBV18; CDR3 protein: CASSRYPPPQGQNTEAFF
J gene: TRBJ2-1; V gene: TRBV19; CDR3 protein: CASSIVAQSYNEQFF
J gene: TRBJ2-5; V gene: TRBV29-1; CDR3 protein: CSVEDRSEQETQYF
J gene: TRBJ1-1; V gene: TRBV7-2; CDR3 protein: CASQREITGNTEAFF
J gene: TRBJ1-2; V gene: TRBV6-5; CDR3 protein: CASRADRAHVGGYTF
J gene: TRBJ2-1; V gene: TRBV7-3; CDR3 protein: CASSLRLAGGPGEQFF
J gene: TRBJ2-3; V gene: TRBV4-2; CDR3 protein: CASSLQVGTSRDTQYF
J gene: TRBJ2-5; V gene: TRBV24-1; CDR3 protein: CATSDSITYQETQYF
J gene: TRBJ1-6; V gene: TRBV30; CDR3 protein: CAWGQGVPYNSPLHF
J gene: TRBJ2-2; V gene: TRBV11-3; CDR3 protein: CATQGTGELFF